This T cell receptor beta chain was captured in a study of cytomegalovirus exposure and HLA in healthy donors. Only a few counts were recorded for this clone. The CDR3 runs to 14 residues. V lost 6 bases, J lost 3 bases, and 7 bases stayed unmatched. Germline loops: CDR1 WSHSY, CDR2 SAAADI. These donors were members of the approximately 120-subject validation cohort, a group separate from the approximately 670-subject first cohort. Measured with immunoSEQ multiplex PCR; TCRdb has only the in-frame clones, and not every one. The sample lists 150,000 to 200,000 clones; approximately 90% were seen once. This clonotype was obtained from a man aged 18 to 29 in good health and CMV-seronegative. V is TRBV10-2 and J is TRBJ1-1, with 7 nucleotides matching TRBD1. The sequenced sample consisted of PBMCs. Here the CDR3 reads CASRRGTEYTEAFF. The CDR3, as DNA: TGCGCCAGCAGGAGGGGGACAGAGTACACTGAAGCTTTCTTT.